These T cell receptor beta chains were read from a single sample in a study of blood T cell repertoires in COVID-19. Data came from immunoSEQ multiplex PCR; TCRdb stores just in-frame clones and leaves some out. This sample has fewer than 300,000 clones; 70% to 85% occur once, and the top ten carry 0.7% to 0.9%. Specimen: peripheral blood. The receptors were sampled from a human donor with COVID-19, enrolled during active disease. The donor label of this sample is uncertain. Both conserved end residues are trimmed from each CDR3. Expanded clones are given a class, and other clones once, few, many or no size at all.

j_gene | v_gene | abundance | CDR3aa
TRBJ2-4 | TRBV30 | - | AWRIAGGLAKNIQY
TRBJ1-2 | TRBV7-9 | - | ASSLGPGDGYT
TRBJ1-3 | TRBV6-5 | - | ASKEGSEPGNTIY
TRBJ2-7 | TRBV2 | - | ASGGRDFNYEQY
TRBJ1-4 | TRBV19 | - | ASSILTGELF
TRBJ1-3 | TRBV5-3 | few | ARSLADRAGNTIY
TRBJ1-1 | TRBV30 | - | AWSVGQGNTEAF
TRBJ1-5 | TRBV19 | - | ASSATGSNQPQH
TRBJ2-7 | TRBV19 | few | ASRKRTGSSYEQY
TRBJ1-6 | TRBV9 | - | ASSGQGPRGSPLH
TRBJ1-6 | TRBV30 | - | AWSAPVPGLLNSPLH
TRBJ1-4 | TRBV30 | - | AWSKRQGAQEKLF
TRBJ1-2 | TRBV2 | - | ASSELTLDYGYT
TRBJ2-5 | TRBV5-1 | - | ASSLVGETQY
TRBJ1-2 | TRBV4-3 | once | ASSHTTARVYT
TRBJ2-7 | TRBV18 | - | ASSIRGRDEQY
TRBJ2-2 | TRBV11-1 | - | ASSLIRATGELF
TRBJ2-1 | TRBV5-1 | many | ASSLGVAVNEQF
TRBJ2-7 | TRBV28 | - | ASSPPAGPYEQY
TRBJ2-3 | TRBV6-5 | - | ASSYFASDTQY
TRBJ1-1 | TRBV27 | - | ASRKNREPLTEAF
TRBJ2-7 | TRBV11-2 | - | ASSLGGDFSHEQY
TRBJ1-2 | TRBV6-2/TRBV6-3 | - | ASTPTGGGYGYT
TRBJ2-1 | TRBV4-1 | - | ASSQDGVSGRNEQF
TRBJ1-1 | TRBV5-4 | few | ASSPDRLNTEAF
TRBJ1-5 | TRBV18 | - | ASSPDRSQPQH
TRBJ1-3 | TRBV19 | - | ASSFGQGAGNTIY
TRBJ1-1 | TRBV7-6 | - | ASSLTAPGTGPEAF
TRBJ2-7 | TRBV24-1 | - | ATSDPQGGRIGEQY
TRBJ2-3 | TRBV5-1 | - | ASSLGASGPSTDTQY
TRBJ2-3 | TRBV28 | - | ASSLGSGQTTDTQY
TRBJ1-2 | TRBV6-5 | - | ASTLDRNNYGYT
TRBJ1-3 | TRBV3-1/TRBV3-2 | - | ASSQDIGSSGNTIY
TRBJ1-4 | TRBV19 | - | ASSTPRQATNEKLF
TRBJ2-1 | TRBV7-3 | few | ASSKTGTGDEQF
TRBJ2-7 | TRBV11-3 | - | ASSPGGYEQY
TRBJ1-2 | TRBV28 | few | ASSLYSGYGYT
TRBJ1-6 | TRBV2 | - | ASSRDRGVYNSPLH
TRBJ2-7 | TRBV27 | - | ASSLSAGGGSGSYEQY
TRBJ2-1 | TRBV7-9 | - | ASSSELLVDEQF
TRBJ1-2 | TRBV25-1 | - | ASSMTENYGYT
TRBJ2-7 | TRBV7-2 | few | ASSLMDRSSYEQY
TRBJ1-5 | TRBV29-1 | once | SVIQGAGQPQH
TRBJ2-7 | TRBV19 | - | ASSIGTGGSYEQY
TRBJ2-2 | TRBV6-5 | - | ASSMDRGNTGELF
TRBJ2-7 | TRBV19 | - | ASARDRNYEQY
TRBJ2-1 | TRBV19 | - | ASSMWLSHNEQF
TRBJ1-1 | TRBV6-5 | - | ASSFAGLMNTEAF
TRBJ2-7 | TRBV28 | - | ASIDRRGSYEQY